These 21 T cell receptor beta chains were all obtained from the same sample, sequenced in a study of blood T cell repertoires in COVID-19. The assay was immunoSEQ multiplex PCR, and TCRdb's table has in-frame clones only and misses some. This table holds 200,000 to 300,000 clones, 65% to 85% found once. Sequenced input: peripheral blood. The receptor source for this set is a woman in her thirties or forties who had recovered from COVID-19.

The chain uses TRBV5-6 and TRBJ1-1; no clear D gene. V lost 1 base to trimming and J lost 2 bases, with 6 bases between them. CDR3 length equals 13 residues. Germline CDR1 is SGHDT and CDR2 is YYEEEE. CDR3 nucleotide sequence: TGTGCCAGCAGCTTGACAGTTAACACTGAAGCTTTCTTT. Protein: CASSLTVNTEAFF.

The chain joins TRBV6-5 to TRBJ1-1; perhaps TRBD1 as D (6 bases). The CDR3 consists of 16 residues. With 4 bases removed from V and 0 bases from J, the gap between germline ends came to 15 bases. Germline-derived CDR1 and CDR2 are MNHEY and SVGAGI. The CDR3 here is CASSLGGLGMNTEAFF. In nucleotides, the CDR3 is TGTGCCAGCAGTTTGGGGGGGCTTGGGATGAACACTGAAGCTTTCTTT.

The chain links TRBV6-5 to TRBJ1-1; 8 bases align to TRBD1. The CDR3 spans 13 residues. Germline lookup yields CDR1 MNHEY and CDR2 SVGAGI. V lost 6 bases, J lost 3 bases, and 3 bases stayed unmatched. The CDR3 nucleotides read TGTGCCAGCAGGATGGACAGGGACACTGAAGCTTTCTTT. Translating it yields CASRMDRDTEAFF.

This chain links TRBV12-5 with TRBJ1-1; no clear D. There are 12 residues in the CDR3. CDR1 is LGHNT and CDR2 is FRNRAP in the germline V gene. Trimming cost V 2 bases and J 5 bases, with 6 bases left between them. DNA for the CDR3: TGTGCTAGTGGTTTGTGGAGGACTGAAGCTTTCTTT. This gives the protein CASGLWRTEAFF.

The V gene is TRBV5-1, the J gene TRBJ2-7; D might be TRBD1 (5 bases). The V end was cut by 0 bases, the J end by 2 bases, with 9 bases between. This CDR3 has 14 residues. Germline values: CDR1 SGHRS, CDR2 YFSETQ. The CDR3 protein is CASSLDRGTYEQYF. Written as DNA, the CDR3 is TGCGCCAGCAGCTTGGATAGGGGTACCTACGAGCAGTACTTC.

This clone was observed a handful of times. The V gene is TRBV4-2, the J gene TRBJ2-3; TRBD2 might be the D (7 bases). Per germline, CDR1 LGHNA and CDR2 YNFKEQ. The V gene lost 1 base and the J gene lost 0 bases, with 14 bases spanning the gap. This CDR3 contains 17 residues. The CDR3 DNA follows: TGTGCCAGCAGCCAAGCCCGGGGGGCGGGTAGCACAGATACGCAGTATTTT. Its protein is CASSQARGAGSTDTQYF.

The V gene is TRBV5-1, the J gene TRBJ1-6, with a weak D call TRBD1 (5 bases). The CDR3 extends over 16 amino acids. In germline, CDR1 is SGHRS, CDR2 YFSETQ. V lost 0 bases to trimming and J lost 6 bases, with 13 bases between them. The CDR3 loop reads CASSLGGGDGNSPLHF. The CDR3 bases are TGCGCCAGCAGCTTGGGCGGGGGGGACGGTAATTCACCCCTCCACTTT.

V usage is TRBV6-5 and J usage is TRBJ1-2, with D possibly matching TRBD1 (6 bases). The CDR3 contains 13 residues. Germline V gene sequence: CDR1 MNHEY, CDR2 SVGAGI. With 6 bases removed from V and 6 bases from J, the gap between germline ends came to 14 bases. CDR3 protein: CASSQDGTHGYTF. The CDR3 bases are TGTGCCAGCAGCCAGGACGGGACACATGGCTACACCTTC.

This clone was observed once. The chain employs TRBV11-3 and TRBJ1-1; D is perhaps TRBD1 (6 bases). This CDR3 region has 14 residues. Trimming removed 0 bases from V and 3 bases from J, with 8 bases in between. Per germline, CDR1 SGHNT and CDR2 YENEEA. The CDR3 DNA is TGTGCCAGCAGCTTAGAAGGGGGGGACACTGAAGCTTTCTTT. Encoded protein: CASSLEGGDTEAFF.

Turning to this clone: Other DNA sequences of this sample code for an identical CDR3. Here the CDR3 reads CASSEDRGRNQPQHF. CDR3 nucleotide sequence: TGTGCCAGCAGTGAGGACAGGGGTCGCAATCAGCCCCAGCATTTT. The chain recombines TRBV6-1 with TRBJ1-5, with 9 bases fitting TRBD1. The CDR3 extends over 15 amino acids. CDR1 is MNHNS and CDR2 is SASEGT in the germline V gene. The trim removed 3 bases at V and 2 bases at J, leaving 2 bases unmatched.

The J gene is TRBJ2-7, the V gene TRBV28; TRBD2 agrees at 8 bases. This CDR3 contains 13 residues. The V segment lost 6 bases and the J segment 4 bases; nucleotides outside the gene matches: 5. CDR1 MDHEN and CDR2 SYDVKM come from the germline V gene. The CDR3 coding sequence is TGTGCCAGCAGGGAGACTAGCGCTTACGAGCAGTACTTC. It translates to CASRETSAYEQYF.

The CDR3 loop reads CASSDGTYSPLHF. The CDR3 coding sequence is TGTGCCAGCAGTGATGGGACTTATTCACCCCTCCACTTT. This chain uses TRBV6-1 with TRBJ1-6, with D perhaps matching TRBD1 (5 bases). The V gene lost 3 bases and the J gene lost 8 bases, with 8 bases spanning the gap. The CDR3 has 13 amino acids. Germline CDR1 reads MNHNS; CDR2 reads SASEGT.

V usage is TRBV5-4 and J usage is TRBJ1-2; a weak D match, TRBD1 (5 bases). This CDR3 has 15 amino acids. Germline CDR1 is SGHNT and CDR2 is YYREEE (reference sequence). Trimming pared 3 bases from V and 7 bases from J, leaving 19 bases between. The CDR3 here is CASSSGTPGNSGYTF. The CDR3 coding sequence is TGTGCCAGCAGCTCCGGAACCCCAGGGAATAGTGGCTACACCTTC.

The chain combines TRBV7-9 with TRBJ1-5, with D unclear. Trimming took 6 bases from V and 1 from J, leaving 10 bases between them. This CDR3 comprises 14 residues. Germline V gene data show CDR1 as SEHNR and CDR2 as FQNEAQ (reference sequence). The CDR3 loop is CASRSGGSNQPQHF. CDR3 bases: TGTGCCAGCAGATCAGGCGGGAGCAATCAGCCCCAGCATTTT.

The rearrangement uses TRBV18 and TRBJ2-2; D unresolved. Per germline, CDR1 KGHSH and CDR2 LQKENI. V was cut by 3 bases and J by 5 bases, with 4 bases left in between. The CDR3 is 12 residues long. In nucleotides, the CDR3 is TGTGCCAGCTCACCTCCGACCGGGGAGCTGTTTTTT. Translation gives CASSPPTGELFF.

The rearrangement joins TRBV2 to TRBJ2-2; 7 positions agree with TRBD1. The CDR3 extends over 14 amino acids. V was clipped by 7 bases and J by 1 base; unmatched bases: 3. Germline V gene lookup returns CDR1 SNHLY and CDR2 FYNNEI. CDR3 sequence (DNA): TGTGCCAGCAAGAGGACAGGGAACACCGGGGAGCTGTTTTTT. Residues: CASKRTGNTGELFF.

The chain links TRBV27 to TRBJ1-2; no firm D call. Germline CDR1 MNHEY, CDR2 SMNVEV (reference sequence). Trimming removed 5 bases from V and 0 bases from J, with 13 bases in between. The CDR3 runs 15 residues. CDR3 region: CASSPGNRANYGYTF. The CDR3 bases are TGTGCCAGCAGTCCCGGGAACCGGGCTAACTATGGCTACACCTTC.

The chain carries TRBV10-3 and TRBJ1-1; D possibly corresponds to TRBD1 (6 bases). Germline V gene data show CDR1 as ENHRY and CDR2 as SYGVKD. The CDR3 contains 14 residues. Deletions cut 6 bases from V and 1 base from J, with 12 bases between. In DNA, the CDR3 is TGTGCCATCAGGCGACAGGAAAAGAACACTGAAGCTTTCTTT. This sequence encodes CAIRRQEKNTEAFF.

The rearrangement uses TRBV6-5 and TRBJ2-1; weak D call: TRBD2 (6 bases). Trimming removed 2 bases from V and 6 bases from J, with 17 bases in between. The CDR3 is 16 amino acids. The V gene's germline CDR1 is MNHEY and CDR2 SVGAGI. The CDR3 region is CASSYPGGGSGNEQFF. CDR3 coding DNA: TGTGCCAGCAGTTACCCCGGGGGTGGGTCGGGCAATGAGCAGTTCTTC.

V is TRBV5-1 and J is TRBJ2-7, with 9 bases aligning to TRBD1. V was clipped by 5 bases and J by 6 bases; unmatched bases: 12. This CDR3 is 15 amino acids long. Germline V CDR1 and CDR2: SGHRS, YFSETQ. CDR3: CASRYSGTGQVEQYF. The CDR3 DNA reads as TGCGCCAGCAGGTACTCCGGGACAGGGCAGGTCGAGCAGTACTTC. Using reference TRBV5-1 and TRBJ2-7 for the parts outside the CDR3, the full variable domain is KAGVTQTPRYLIKTRGQQVTLSCSPISGHRSVSWYQQTPGQGLQFLFEYFSETQRNKGNFPGRFSGRQFSNSRSEMNVSTLELGDSALYLCASRYSGTGQVEQYFGPGTRLTVT.

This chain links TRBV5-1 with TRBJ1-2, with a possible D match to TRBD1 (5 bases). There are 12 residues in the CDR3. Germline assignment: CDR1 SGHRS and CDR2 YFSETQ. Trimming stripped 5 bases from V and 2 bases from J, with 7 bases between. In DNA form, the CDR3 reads TGCGCCAGCAGATACAGGAACTATGGCTACACCTTC. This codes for CASRYRNYGYTF.